These T cell receptor beta chains were read from a single sample in a study of T cell responses to AZD1222 COVID-19 vaccine. Sequencing was performed with immunoSEQ multiplex PCR; in TCRdb, only in-frame clones are kept and a portion is missing. Counted here are approximately 150,000 clones, more than 85% occurring once; the ten biggest clones make up about 5%. The starting material was peripheral blood, obtained on day 0 of AZD1222 vaccination. The receptors stem from an adult in good health. CDR3s include the opening cysteine and the closing phenylalanine or tryptophan. The order of the fields is J gene, V gene, D gene, clone size, CDR3 protein, CDR3 DNA. A D gene is named only where the DNA matches it firmly. Rows may omit the clone size; those that give it use once, few, many or a size class.

TRBJ2-3	TRBV7-2	NA	once	CASSITSTDTQYF	TGTGCCAGCAGCATAACTAGCACAGATACGCAGTATTTT
TRBJ2-7	TRBV24-1	TRBD1	NA	CATSEPTGKGTYEQYF	TGTGCCACCAGTGAACCGACAGGGAAAGGGACCTACGAGCAGTACTTC
TRBJ2-3	TRBV28	NA	NA	CASSSPPGPLQYF	TGTGCCAGCAGTTCCCCGCCGGGCCCCTTGCAGTATTTT
TRBJ1-6	TRBV5-1	NA	NA	CASSSTGTSPLHF	TGCGCCAGCAGCTCCACAGGGACTTCACCCCTCCACTTT
TRBJ2-5	TRBV13	NA	NA	CASSLGGSQGKTQYF	TGTGCCAGCAGCTTAGGAGGTTCCCAGGGAAAGACCCAGTACTTC
TRBJ1-3	TRBV7-2	NA	NA	CASSLVNLGNTIYF	TGTGCCAGCAGCCTGGTAAACTTGGGAAACACCATATATTTT
TRBJ1-2	TRBV29-1	TRBD1	once	CSASDRFLYGYTF	TGCAGCGCCTCGGACAGGTTCCTGTATGGCTACACCTTC
TRBJ1-1	TRBV7-2	NA	NA	CASSLAPMNTEAFF	TGTGCCAGCAGCTTAGCACCGATGAACACTGAAGCTTTCTTT
TRBJ1-2	TRBV5-4	TRBD1	NA	CASRPKTGVTHYGYTF	TGTGCCAGCCGCCCGAAAACAGGGGTGACGCACTATGGCTACACCTTC
TRBJ2-1	TRBV5-1	NA	NA	CASSLEGAFETEQFF	TGCGCCAGCAGCTTGGAAGGGGCCTTTGAAACTGAGCAGTTCTTC
TRBJ1-5	TRBV6-5	NA	NA	CASSPGNSNQPQHF	TGTGCCAGCAGTCCAGGGAATAGCAATCAGCCCCAGCATTTT
TRBJ1-3	TRBV3-1/TRBV3-2	NA	NA	CASSATGAGNTIYF	TGTGCCAGCAGCGCAACAGGAGCGGGAAACACCATATATTTT
TRBJ1-4	TRBV29-1	NA	NA	CSVAGQNEKLFF	TGCAGCGTTGCGGGACAAAACGAAAAACTGTTTTTT
TRBJ1-2	TRBV9	TRBD1	NA	CASSPRGAGGGYTF	TGTGCCAGCAGCCCGAGAGGGGCAGGGGGCGGCTACACCTTC